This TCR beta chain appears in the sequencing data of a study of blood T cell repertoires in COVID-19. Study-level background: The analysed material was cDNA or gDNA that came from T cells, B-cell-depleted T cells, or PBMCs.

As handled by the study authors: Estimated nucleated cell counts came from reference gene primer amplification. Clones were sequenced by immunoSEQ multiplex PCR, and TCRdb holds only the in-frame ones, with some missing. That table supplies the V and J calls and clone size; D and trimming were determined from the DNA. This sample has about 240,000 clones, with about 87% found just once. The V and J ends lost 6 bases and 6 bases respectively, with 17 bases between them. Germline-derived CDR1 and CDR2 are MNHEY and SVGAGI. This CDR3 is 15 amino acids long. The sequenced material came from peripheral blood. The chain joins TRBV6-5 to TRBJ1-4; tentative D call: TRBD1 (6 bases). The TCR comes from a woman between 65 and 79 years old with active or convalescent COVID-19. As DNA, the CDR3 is TGTGCCAGCAGCTGGATTCAGGGGCGACATGAAAAACTGTTTTTT. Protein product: CASSWIQGRHEKLFF.